These 25 T cell receptor beta chains share one sample of origin, sequenced in a study of blood T cell repertoires in COVID-19. Using immunoSEQ multiplex PCR, the repertoire was profiled, and TCRdb retains in-frame clones only, with some absent. In the table there are fewer than 350,000 clones, 85% of which are singletons. Source material: PBMCs or T cells enriched from blood (not recorded which). These receptors were collected from a woman in her fifties or sixties who had recovered from COVID-19.

This clone was counted only a few times. This chain connects TRBV9 to TRBJ1-5; tentatively, D is TRBD1 (5 bases). The V gene's germline CDR1 is SGDLS and CDR2 YYNGEE. The CDR3 length is 14 residues. Between the trimmed V and J ends, which lost 3 bases and 8 bases, there was a span of 15 bases. The CDR3 protein is CASSAGTKGEPQHF. CDR3 in DNA: TGTGCCAGCAGCGCGGGGACTAAGGGAGAGCCCCAGCATTTT. The full variable domain, rest sourced from reference TRBV9 and TRBJ1-5, is DSGVTQTPKHLITATGQRVTLRCSPRSGDLSVYWYQQSLDQGLQFLIQYYNGEERAKGNILERFSAQQFPDLHSELNLSSLELGDSALYFCASSAGTKGEPQHFGDGTRLSIL.

The chain employs TRBV11-2 and TRBJ1-1; TRBD1 aligns across 7 bases. This CDR3 is 15 amino acids long. Germline trimming cut 5 bases from V and 0 bases from J; bases unmatched to any gene: 6. Germline V CDR1 and CDR2: SGHAT, FQNNGV. The CDR3 DNA follows: TGTGCCAGCAGCCCTAGGGACAGCATGAACACTGAAGCTTTCTTT. It translates to CASSPRDSMNTEAFF.

This sequence joins TRBV18 and TRBJ2-3; the match to TRBD2 covers 7 bases. This CDR3 has 16 residues. The V gene's germline CDR1 is KGHSH and CDR2 LQKENI. V dropped 3 bases and J dropped 0; count of bases not matched to a gene: 6. CDR3 protein: CASSPRTSLSTDTQYF. The CDR3 bases are TGTGCCAGCTCACCGAGGACTAGTCTTAGCACAGATACGCAGTATTTT.

The chain uses TRBV2 and TRBJ1-5, with TRBD1 identical over 8 bases. CDR1 and CDR2 from the germline V gene are SNHLY and FYNNEI. With 5 bases clipped from V and 6 bases from J, the junction kept 3 bases outside the gene matches. The length of the CDR3 is 13 residues. CDR3 residues: CASSSGGSQPQHF. The CDR3 DNA follows: TGTGCCAGCAGTTCAGGGGGCTCTCAGCCCCAGCATTTT.

This chain uses TRBV12-3 or TRBV12-4 with TRBJ1-4; possibly TRBD1 for D (6 bases). Trimming pared 6 bases from V and 8 bases from J, leaving 10 bases between. This CDR3 has 12 amino acids. The CDR3 is CASRLGQEKLFF. CDR3 coding DNA: TGTGCCAGCAGACTCGGACAGGAAAAACTGTTTTTT.

The chain recombines TRBV5-1 with TRBJ2-7, with D tentatively TRBD1 (5 bases). CDR1 is SGHRS and CDR2 is YFSETQ in the germline V gene. Trimming left V 4 bases short and J 3 bases short, with 17 bases between. This CDR3 comprises 15 residues. Here the CDR3 reads CASSARPDTFYEQYF. In nucleotides, the CDR3 is TGCGCCAGCAGCGCACGTCCGGACACATTCTACGAGCAGTACTTC.

V gene TRBV7-8 combines with J gene TRBJ2-6, with TRBD1 identical over 7 bases. This CDR3 has 15 amino acids. Trimming at V came to 5 bases and at J to 4 bases, leaving 5 bases not matched to a gene. Germline CDR1 is SGHVS and CDR2 is FQNEAQ. DNA of the CDR3: TGTGCCAGCAGCCAGGGGGTGTCCGGGGCCAACGTCCTGACTTTC. It translates to CASSQGVSGANVLTF.

This rearrangement joins TRBV5-4 to TRBJ2-3; 13 positions agree with TRBD2. The CDR3 is 19 residues long. The ends lost 0 bases at V and 2 bases at J; junction bases unmatched: 9. Germline CDR1 and CDR2: SGHNT and YYREEE (reference sequence). CDR3 loop: CASSLEFMTSGGNTDTQYF. The DNA of the CDR3 is TGTGCCAGCAGCTTGGAATTCATGACTAGCGGGGGGAACACAGATACGCAGTATTTT.

Of note for this clone: Other DNA sequences of this sample code for an identical CDR3. The J gene is TRBJ1-4, the V gene TRBV11-2; possibly TRBD1 for D (5 bases). CDR3 length: 15 residues. Germline V gene sequence: CDR1 SGHAT, CDR2 FQNNGV. V was shortened by 2 bases and J by 4 bases, with 11 bases between the two germline ends. The CDR3 here is CASSLRGQGNEKLFF. Here the CDR3 DNA reads TGTGCCAGCAGCTTAAGGGGCCAGGGTAATGAAAAACTGTTTTTT.

The chain recombines TRBV6-2 or TRBV6-3 with TRBJ1-1, with 7 bases that match TRBD1. The CDR3 totals 16 residues. Germline lookup yields CDR1 MNHEY and CDR2 SVGEGT. With V trimmed by 3 bases and J by 1 base, 8 bases remained unmatched. In DNA form, the CDR3 reads TGTGCCAGCAGTTATCGACAGGGAATGGCGAACACTGAAGCTTTCTTT. Residues: CASSYRQGMANTEAFF.

This clone appeared once. The chain combines TRBV11-2 with TRBJ1-1; D is perhaps TRBD1 (6 bases). The germline gives CDR1 SGHAT, CDR2 FQNNGV. Trimming cost V 3 bases and J 3 bases, with 8 bases left between them. The CDR3 contains 13 residues. CDR3 loop: CASSLNRDTEAFF. The CDR3 nucleotides are TGTGCCAGCAGCTTGAACAGGGACACTGAAGCTTTCTTT.

The gene calls are TRBV6-5 and TRBJ2-7, with D unresolved. The length of the CDR3 is 15 residues. From germline, CDR1 is MNHEY and CDR2 SVGAGI. V was trimmed by 6 bases and J by 2 bases, leaving 17 bases between them. DNA for the CDR3: TGTGCCAGCAGGTCCTTGAGAGGTTATACCTACGAGCAGTACTTC. Its protein is CASRSLRGYTYEQYF.

This chain links TRBV9 with TRBJ2-2, with D possibly TRBD1 on 6 matching bases. The CDR3 spans 14 residues. Trimming took 4 bases from V and 6 from J, leaving 13 bases between them. Per the germline V gene, CDR1 is SGDLS and CDR2 is YYNGEE. Written as DNA, the CDR3 is TGTGCCAGCAGCCCACAGCAGGGGCCCGGGGAGCTGTTTTTT. Translated, it gives CASSPQQGPGELFF.

The V call is TRBV19, the J call TRBJ2-3; the match to TRBD2 covers 7 bases. The CDR3 spans 15 residues. CDR1 is LNHDA, CDR2 SQIVND, per germline (reference sequence). V dropped 3 bases and J dropped 2; count of bases not matched to a gene: 5. The CDR3 coding sequence is TGTGCCAGTAGTATTGGAGCGGGATACACAGATACGCAGTATTTT. Protein product: CASSIGAGYTDTQYF.

V gene TRBV20-1 combines with J gene TRBJ1-2; TRBD1 matches 7 bases. The V gene end was trimmed by 3 bases and the J gene end by 13 bases; junction bases not matched to a gene: 17. Germline CDR1 DFQATT, CDR2 SNEGSKA (reference sequence). The CDR3 has 14 residues. CDR3: CSASVSPGQLDRTF. The DNA of the CDR3 is TGCAGTGCTAGTGTATCCCCGGGACAGCTGGATCGCACCTTC.

The genes are TRBV18 and TRBJ1-2, with a tentative D call TRBD1 (5 bases). The CDR3 has 19 amino acids. With 6 bases removed from V and 2 bases from J, the gap between germline ends came to 28 bases. Germline CDR1 and CDR2: KGHSH and LQKENI. In DNA, the CDR3 is TGTGCCAGCTCCGTCAGCGGGGGATCCCTTATATTTTCGAACTATGGCTACACCTTC. This translates into CASSVSGGSLIFSNYGYTF.

Remarks on this clone: Different DNA sequences within this sample yield the same CDR3. The chain combines TRBV6-5 with TRBJ2-7; 9 bases are a match to TRBD1. The CDR3 loop spans 15 amino acids. In germline, CDR1 is MNHEY, CDR2 SVGAGI. Unmatched junction bases numbered 2, after V lost 0 bases and J lost 2 bases. The CDR3 region has the DNA TGTGCCAGCAGTTACTCGGGACAGGGAGCCTACGAGCAGTACTTC. Translated, it gives CASSYSGQGAYEQYF.

This clone appeared a single time. The chain has TRBV29-1 and TRBJ2-1; the match to TRBD2 covers 7 bases. The length of the CDR3 is 17 residues. The J segment lost 4 bases and the V segment lost 4 bases, leaving 16 bases of the junction unmatched. The germline V gene has CDR1 SQVTM and CDR2 ANQGSEA. As DNA, the CDR3 is TGCAGCGTTGCCCCCAGACTAGCAGAGGTCGGGTACAATGAGCAGTTCTTC. This translates into CSVAPRLAEVGYNEQFF.

V and J are TRBV4-1 and TRBJ2-7; TRBD1 matches 9 bases. Losses at the gene ends were 3 bases for V and 6 bases for J; bases not matched to a gene: 12. This CDR3 contains 16 residues. Germline V gives CDR1 MGHRA, CDR2 YSYEKL. The CDR3, as DNA: TGCGCCAGCAGCCACGCAGCCCGGACAGGGGAAGGCGAGCAGTACTTC. It codes for CASSHAARTGEGEQYF.

This clone occurred once. The chain links TRBV6-5 to TRBJ1-1; D remains ambiguous. Per the germline V gene, CDR1 is MNHEY and CDR2 is SVGAGI. The CDR3 consists of 14 residues. The germline V and J ends were trimmed by 0 bases and 4 bases, with 9 bases remaining between them. The CDR3 loop reads CASSYSLRPTEAFF. DNA for the CDR3: TGTGCCAGCAGTTACTCGCTCAGGCCCACTGAAGCTTTCTTT.

The rearrangement uses TRBV15 and TRBJ2-1, with a weak D call TRBD1 (5 bases). The CDR3 consists of 15 residues. The germline V and J ends were trimmed by 1 base and 7 bases, with 14 bases remaining between them. CDR1 LNHNV and CDR2 YYDKDF come from the germline V gene (reference sequence). CDR3 amino acids: CATSRGGASLNEQFF. The CDR3 region has the DNA TGTGCCACCAGCAGAGGGGGCGCTTCCTTGAATGAGCAGTTCTTC.

The chain couples TRBV4-3 to TRBJ2-3, with 9 bases fitting TRBD2. The CDR3 loop spans 16 amino acids. The germline V gene has CDR1 LGHNA and CDR2 YSLEER. The J segment lost 4 bases and the V segment lost 3 bases, leaving 8 bases of the junction unmatched. Written as DNA, the CDR3 is TGCGCCAGCAGCCACAGCGGGAGGTCGGCGGCAGATACGCAGTATTTT. This codes for CASSHSGRSAADTQYF.

V gene TRBV2 combines with J gene TRBJ1-1, with D unclear. Deletions cut 5 bases from V and 0 bases from J, with 10 bases between. The length of the CDR3 is 14 residues. The germline V gene has CDR1 SNHLY and CDR2 FYNNEI. CDR3 nucleotide sequence: TGTGCCAGCAGTACACGGAGGGTGAACACTGAAGCTTTCTTT. Amino acids: CASSTRRVNTEAFF.

This clone appeared a single time. This chain links TRBV2 with TRBJ2-5; D possibly corresponds to TRBD1 (6 bases). CDR1 and CDR2 from the germline V gene are SNHLY and FYNNEI. This CDR3 region has 14 residues. Between the trimmed V and J ends, which lost 5 bases and 5 bases, there was a span of 15 bases. The CDR3 reads CASSTMDRIETQYF. CDR3 DNA: TGTGCCAGCAGTACGATGGACAGAATCGAGACCCAGTACTTC. Filled out from reference TRBV2 and TRBJ2-5, the complete variable domain reads EPEVTQTPSHQVTQMGQEVILRCVPISNHLYFYWYRQILGQKVEFLVSFYNNEISEKSEIFDDQFSVERPDGSNFTLKIRSTKLEDSAMYFCASSTMDRIETQYFGPGTRLLVL.

The chain recombines TRBV19 with TRBJ1-5; 7 bases match TRBD1. Germline lookup yields CDR1 LNHDA and CDR2 SQIVND (reference sequence). This CDR3 is built from 17 residues. Trimming cost V 3 bases and J 0 bases; bases outside gene matches: 8. The DNA of the CDR3 is TGTGCCAGTAGTATTATAGGGGGCAAGGATAGCAATCAGCCCCAGCATTTT. Its protein product is CASSIIGGKDSNQPQHF.